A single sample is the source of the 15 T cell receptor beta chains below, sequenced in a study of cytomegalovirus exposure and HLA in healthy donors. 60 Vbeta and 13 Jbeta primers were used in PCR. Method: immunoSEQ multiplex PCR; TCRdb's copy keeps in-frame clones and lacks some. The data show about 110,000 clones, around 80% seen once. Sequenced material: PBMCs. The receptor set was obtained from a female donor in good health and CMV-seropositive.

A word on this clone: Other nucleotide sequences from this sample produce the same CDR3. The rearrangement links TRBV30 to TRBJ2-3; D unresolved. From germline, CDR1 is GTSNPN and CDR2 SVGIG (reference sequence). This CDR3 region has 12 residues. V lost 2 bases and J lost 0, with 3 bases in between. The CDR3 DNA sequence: TGTGCCTGGAGTATAAGCACAGATACGCAGTATTTT. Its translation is CAWSISTDTQYF.

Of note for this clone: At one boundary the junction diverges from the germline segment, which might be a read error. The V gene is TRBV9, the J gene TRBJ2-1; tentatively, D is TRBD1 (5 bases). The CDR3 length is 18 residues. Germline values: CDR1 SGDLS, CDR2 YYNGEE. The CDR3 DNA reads TGTGCCGGCAGCCGTGACCTTGACAGCCTACTCTCCTACAATGAGCAGTTCTTC. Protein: CAGSRDLDSLLSYNEQFF.

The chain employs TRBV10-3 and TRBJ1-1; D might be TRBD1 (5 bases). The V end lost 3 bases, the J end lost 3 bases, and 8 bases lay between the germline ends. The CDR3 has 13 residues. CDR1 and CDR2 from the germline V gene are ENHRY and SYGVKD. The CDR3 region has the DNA TGTGCCATCAGTGAAGGAGGGGACACTGAAGCTTTCTTT. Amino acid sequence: CAISEGGDTEAFF.

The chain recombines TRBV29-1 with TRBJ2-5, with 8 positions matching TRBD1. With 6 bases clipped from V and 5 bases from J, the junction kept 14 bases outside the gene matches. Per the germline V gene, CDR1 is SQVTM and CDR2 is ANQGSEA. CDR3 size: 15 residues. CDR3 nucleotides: TGCAGCGTCCACACCCAGCAGGGGGCGCGTGAGACCCAGTACTTC. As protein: CSVHTQQGARETQYF.

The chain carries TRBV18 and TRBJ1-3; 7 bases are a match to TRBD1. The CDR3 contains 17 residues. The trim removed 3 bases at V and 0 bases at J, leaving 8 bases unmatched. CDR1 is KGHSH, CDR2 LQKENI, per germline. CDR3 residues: CASSPGQRTFSGNTIYF. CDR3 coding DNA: TGTGCCAGCTCACCGGGACAGAGGACATTCTCTGGAAACACCATATATTTT.

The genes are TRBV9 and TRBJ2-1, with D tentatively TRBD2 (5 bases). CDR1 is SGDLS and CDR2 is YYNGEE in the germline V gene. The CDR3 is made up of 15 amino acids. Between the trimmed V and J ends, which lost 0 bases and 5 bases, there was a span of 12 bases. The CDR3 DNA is TGTGCCAGCAGCGTAGACGGGATGGCACACAATGAGCAGTTCTTC. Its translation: CASSVDGMAHNEQFF.

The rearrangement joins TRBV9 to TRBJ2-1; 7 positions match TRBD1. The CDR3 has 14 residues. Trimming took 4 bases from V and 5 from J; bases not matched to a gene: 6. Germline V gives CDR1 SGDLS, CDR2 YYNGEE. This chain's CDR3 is CASSRDSTNNEQFF. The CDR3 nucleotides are TGTGCCAGCAGCCGGGACAGCACCAACAATGAGCAGTTCTTC. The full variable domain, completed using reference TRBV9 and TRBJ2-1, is DSGVTQTPKHLITATGQRVTLRCSPRSGDLSVYWYQQSLDQGLQFLIQYYNGEERAKGNILERFSAQQFPDLHSELNLSSLELGDSALYFCASSRDSTNNEQFFGPGTRLTVL.

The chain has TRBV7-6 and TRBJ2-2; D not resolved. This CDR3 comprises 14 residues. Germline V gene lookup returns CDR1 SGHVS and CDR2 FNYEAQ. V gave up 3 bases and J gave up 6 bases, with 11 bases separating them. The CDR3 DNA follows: TGTGCCAGCAGCTTTAACAGTGTTGCCGGGGAGCTGTTTTTT. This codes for CASSFNSVAGELFF.

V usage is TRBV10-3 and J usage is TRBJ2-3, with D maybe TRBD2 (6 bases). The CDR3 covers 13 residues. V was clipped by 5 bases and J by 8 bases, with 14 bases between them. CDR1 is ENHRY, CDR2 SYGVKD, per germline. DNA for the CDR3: TGTGCCATCAGTAGCTCTCAGGAGGGTACGCAGTATTTT. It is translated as CAISSSQEGTQYF.

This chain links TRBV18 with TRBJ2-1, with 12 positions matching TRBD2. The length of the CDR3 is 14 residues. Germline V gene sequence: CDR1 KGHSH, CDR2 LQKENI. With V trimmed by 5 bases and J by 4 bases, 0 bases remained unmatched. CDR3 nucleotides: TGTGCCAGCTCAGGGACTAGCGGGTACAATGAGCAGTTCTTC. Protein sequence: CASSGTSGYNEQFF.

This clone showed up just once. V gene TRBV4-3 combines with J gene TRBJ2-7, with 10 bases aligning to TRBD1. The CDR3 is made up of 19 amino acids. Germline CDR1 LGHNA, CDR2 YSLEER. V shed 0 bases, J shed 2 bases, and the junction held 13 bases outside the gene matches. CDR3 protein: CASSQDYVRGQGTTYEQYF. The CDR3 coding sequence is TGCGCCAGCAGCCAAGATTACGTTCGGGGACAGGGGACCACCTACGAGCAGTACTTC.

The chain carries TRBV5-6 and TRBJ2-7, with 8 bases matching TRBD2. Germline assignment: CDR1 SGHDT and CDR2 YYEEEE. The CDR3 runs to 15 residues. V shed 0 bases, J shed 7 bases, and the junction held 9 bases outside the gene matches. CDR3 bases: TGTGCCAGCAGCTTGGGCTCGGGACTAGTTTGGGAGCAGTACTTC. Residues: CASSLGSGLVWEQYF.

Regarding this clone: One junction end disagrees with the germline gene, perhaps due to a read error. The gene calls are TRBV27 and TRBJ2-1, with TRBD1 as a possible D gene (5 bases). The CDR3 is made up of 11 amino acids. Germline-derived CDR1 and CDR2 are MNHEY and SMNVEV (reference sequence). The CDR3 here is CASSSNTGTVF. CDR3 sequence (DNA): TGTGCCAGCAGTTCCAATACAGGAACGGTCTTC.

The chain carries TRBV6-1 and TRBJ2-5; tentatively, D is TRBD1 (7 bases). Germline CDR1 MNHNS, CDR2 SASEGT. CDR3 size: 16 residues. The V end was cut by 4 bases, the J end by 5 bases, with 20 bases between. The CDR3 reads CASSGVGRGARETQYF. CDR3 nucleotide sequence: TGTGCCAGCAGTGGGGTGGGCAGGGGGGCGCGGGAGACCCAGTACTTC.

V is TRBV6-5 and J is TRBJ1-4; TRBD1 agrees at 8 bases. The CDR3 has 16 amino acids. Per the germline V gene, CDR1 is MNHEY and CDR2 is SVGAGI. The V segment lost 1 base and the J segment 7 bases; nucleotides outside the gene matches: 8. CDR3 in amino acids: CASSYYREDRVEKLFF. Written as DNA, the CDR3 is TGTGCCAGCAGTTACTATCGAGAGGACAGGGTTGAAAAACTGTTTTTT.